The rows below give T cell receptor beta chains drawn from one sample of a study of shared clonotypes between healthy human individuals. Assay used: immunoSEQ multiplex PCR; TCRdb lists only in-frame clones, some missing. This sample has millions of clones; just over 90% occur once, and the top ten carry roughly 0.13%. Sequencing was done on a sample of naive CD4+ T cells sorted from blood. These receptor sequences come from a man younger than 35 in good health. Each CDR3 is given with its conserved first and last residue. A D gene is named only where the DNA matches it firmly. Where a row states a size, it is once, few, many or the class of an expanded clone; other rows omit it.

D gene	clone size	V gene	J gene	CDR3 DNA	CDR3 protein
TRBD2	-	TRBV6-1	TRBJ2-1	TGTGCCAGCAGTGAACAAGGACTAGCGGACAATGAGCAGTTCTTC	CASSEQGLADNEQFF
-	few	TRBV30	TRBJ1-5	TGTGCCTGGAGTGTCGGAGGTGGGCCCCAGCATTTT	CAWSVGGGPQHF
TRBD1	-	TRBV14	TRBJ1-1	TGTGCCAGCAGCCAAGATCGCGGTACAGGGGTCTTTCAGAACACTGAAGCTTTCTTT	CASSQDRGTGVFQNTEAFF
-	-	TRBV7-3	TRBJ2-3	TGTGCCAGCAGCTTAAATCCCCAGGGTTTAGATACGCAGTATTTT	CASSLNPQGLDTQYF
TRBD1	-	TRBV5-6	TRBJ1-2	TGTGCCAGCAGCTTGGGGACAGGGCCCTATGGCTACACCTTC	CASSLGTGPYGYTF
TRBD1	-	TRBV7-9	TRBJ1-2	TGTGCCAGCAGCCCATTAGGGACAGCCTCCTATGGCTACACCTTC	CASSPLGTASYGYTF
-	-	TRBV6-1	TRBJ2-2	TGTGCCACCGTGGAGTACACCGGGGAGCTGTTTTTT	CATVEYTGELFF
-	-	TRBV30	TRBJ2-1	TGTGCCTGGAGTACCCGACTTGATTACAATGAGCAGTTCTTC	CAWSTRLDYNEQFF
-	-	TRBV2	TRBJ1-4	TGTGCCACCTCCCCCTCCGCAGGGACTAATGAAAAACTGTTTTTT	CATSPSAGTNEKLFF
-	once	TRBV5-1	TRBJ1-1	TGCGCCAGCAGCTCCCTTCCTATGAACACTGAAGCTTTCTTT	CASSSLPMNTEAFF
-	-	TRBV30	TRBJ2-7	TGTGCCTACGGACTCCGAAGCTACGAGCAGTACTTC	CAYGLRSYEQYF
TRBD1	-	TRBV6-6	TRBJ1-4	TGTGCCAGCAGTTACCCTGGACAGGGGGCTAGTGAAAAACTGTTTTTT	CASSYPGQGASEKLFF
TRBD2	-	TRBV4-1	TRBJ2-2	TGCGCCAGCAGCCCCCGGTTCGGCGGGGGGGCTTGGGAGCTGTTTTTT	CASSPRFGGGAWELFF
-	-	TRBV5-1	TRBJ1-1	TGCGCCAGCAGCTTCCGACGGACGAACACTGAAGCTTTCTTT	CASSFRRTNTEAFF
-	-	TRBV27	TRBJ1-6	TGTGCCAGCAGTTGGAGGCAGGCAGAGAGCTCCTATAATTCACCCCTCCACTTT	CASSWRQAESSYNSPLHF
-	-	TRBV6-5	TRBJ1-2	TGTGCCAGCATTCCCGCAGGGTCAAACTATGGCTACACCTTC	CASIPAGSNYGYTF
TRBD1	-	TRBV4-1	TRBJ1-6	TGCGCCAGCAGCCAGAAAACAGGGGGCGACTCCTATAATTCACCCCTCCACTTT	CASSQKTGGDSYNSPLHF
-	-	TRBV5-4	TRBJ2-1	TGTGCCAGCAGCTTAGGGAATACCGGTCCCTACAATGAGCAGTTCTTC	CASSLGNTGPYNEQFF